This entry is about one T cell receptor beta chain. This record belongs to a study of sequential checkpoint blockade in melanoma. Study background: Each arm's sequence ended with maintenance nivolumab.

The assay was immunoSEQ multiplex PCR, and TCRdb's table has in-frame clones only and misses some. The sample has about 24,000 clones, roughly 86% seen once. Trimming cost V 4 bases and J 0 bases, with 10 bases left between them. This CDR3 comprises 15 residues. The V gene's germline CDR1 is LGHNA and CDR2 YSLEER. The sample's treatment: randomized to nivolumab then ipilimumab (arm A) or the reverse (arm B). From thawed PBMCs, live CD3+CD8+ cells negative for CD19 and CD56 were sorted. The sequencing used CD8+ T cells sorted from blood (inferred from file names), collected from a patient given nivolumab and ipilimumab in sequence. This chain connects TRBV4-3 to TRBJ1-3; tentatively, D is TRBD1 (5 bases). The TCR originated in a human donor with melanoma. Here the CDR3 reads CASSPRQTSGNTIYF. CDR3 bases: TGCGCCAGCAGCCCCCGACAGACCTCTGGAAACACCATATATTTT.